The 19 T cell receptor beta chains in this list originate from one sample, sequenced in a study of cytomegalovirus exposure and HLA in healthy donors. PCR primers comprised 60 Vbeta and 13 Jbeta primers. Sequencing was performed with immunoSEQ multiplex PCR; in TCRdb, only in-frame clones are kept and a portion is missing. The sample includes more than 90,000 clones, around four fifths of them seen just once. The specimen was PBMCs. These TCRs come from a woman aged 40 to 50 in good health and CMV-seronegative.

The chain employs TRBV10-3 and TRBJ1-5; 9 bases are a match to TRBD1. The CDR3 extends over 17 amino acids. With 3 bases clipped from V and 6 bases from J, the junction kept 12 bases outside the gene matches. Germline CDR1 reads ENHRY; CDR2 reads SYGVKD. In nucleotides, the CDR3 is TGTGCCATCAGTGACACATTACAGGGGGCGCCGGGTCAGCCCCAGCATTTT. It yields the protein CAISDTLQGAPGQPQHF.

The V call is TRBV28, the J call TRBJ2-7; possible D gene TRBD1, 6 bases. The CDR3 covers 13 residues. Germline V gene data show CDR1 as MDHEN and CDR2 as SYDVKM. The V end lost 3 bases, the J end lost 7 bases, and 13 bases lay between the germline ends. DNA of the CDR3: TGTGCCAGCAGTTTCAGGGGCCGTCGGGAGCAGTACTTC. Amino acids: CASSFRGRREQYF.

In its sample, this clone was seen a few times. This chain joins TRBV27 and TRBJ2-3; tentatively, D is TRBD2 (6 bases). V was cut by 4 bases and J by 0 bases, with 14 bases left in between. The CDR3 runs 16 residues. Germline CDR1 is MNHEY and CDR2 is SMNVEV (reference sequence). CDR3 sequence: CASSSLAGTSTDTQYF. In nucleotides, the CDR3 is TGTGCCAGCAGTTCTCTGGCGGGAACTAGCACAGATACGCAGTATTTT.

This chain joins TRBV10-3 and TRBJ1-4, with D possibly matching TRBD1 (5 bases). The CDR3 spans 13 residues. Germline V lookup: CDR1 ENHRY, CDR2 SYGVKD. The V end was cut by 8 bases, the J end by 8 bases, with 15 bases between. The CDR3 coding sequence is TGTGCCATCGGTGGTGAGGGGAGGGAAAAACTGTTTTTT. Residues: CAIGGEGREKLFF.

The rearrangement links TRBV15 to TRBJ2-7, with TRBD2 identical over 7 bases. The V gene's germline CDR1 is LNHNV and CDR2 YYDKDF (reference sequence). The CDR3 extends over 19 amino acids. V shed 1 base and J 3 bases; nucleotides not matched to a gene: 18. CDR3 DNA: TGTGCCACCAGCAGAGCTGCCTTGAACTTAGGCGCGGGGGTCTACGAGCAGTACTTC. Encoded protein: CATSRAALNLGAGVYEQYF.

The CDR3 DNA is TGTGCCAGCAGTGAAGTCTTTACAGCCGGGACAGTGAACACCGGGGAGCTGTTTTTT. Translated: CASSEVFTAGTVNTGELFF. The rearrangement links TRBV6-4 to TRBJ2-2; 7 nucleotides line up with TRBD1. The ends lost 3 bases at V and 1 base at J; junction bases unmatched: 14. Germline loops: CDR1 MRHNA, CDR2 SNTAGT. This CDR3 comprises 19 residues.

The genes are TRBV19 and TRBJ1-2, with 10 bases fitting TRBD1. J gave up 0 bases and V 5 bases, and 6 bases lay outside the gene matches. This CDR3 contains 16 residues. CDR1 LNHDA and CDR2 SQIVND come from the germline V gene (reference sequence). The chain's CDR3 is CASSGRGQGANYGYTF. The CDR3 nucleotides are TGTGCCAGTAGTGGACGCGGACAGGGGGCTAACTATGGCTACACCTTC.

The rearrangement joins TRBV5-1 to TRBJ1-3; TRBD1 matches at 9 bases. This CDR3 has 14 residues. The V gene's germline CDR1 is SGHRS and CDR2 YFSETQ. V was pared by 1 base and J by 7 bases, with 3 bases of the junction left unmatched. The CDR3 loop reads CASSLTGGWNTIYF. CDR3 DNA sequence: TGCGCCAGCAGCTTGACAGGGGGCTGGAACACCATATATTTT.

The chain employs TRBV10-3 and TRBJ1-5; D perhaps matches TRBD1 (6 bases). V dropped 0 bases and J dropped 4 bases, with 16 bases sitting between them. Germline V gene data show CDR1 as ENHRY and CDR2 as SYGVKD. This CDR3 has 17 amino acids. CDR3 in amino acids: CAISESGNTGWNQPQHF. In nucleotides, the CDR3 is TGTGCCATCAGTGAGTCGGGAAACACAGGGTGGAATCAGCCCCAGCATTTT.

V is TRBV4-2 and J is TRBJ2-5; 9 nucleotides match TRBD1. Germline loops: CDR1 LGHNA, CDR2 YNFKEQ. Trimming removed 0 bases from V and 7 bases from J; junction bases left unmatched: 6. This CDR3 contains 15 residues. CDR3 sequence reads: CASSQDRGQGRTQYF. Here the CDR3 DNA reads TGTGCCAGCAGCCAAGATCGGGGACAGGGCAGGACCCAGTACTTC.

This clone was recorded only once. The junction does not match germline at one end; this may be a read error. This chain links TRBV5-1 with TRBJ1-1; D not certain. This CDR3 contains 15 residues. CDR1 is SGHRS and CDR2 is YFSETQ in the germline V gene. For the CDR3, the DNA is TGCGCCAGCAGATTGGGAGGGCCTGGGAACACTGAAGCTTTCTTT. This translates into CASRLGGPGNTEAFF.

The rearrangement uses TRBV28 and TRBJ1-1, with 8 bases that match TRBD1. With 6 bases clipped from V and 0 bases from J, the junction kept 3 bases outside the gene matches. Germline lookup yields CDR1 MDHEN and CDR2 SYDVKM. The CDR3 has 14 residues. In DNA, the CDR3 is TGTGCCAGCAGGACAGGGGCTTTGAACACTGAAGCTTTCTTT. Amino acid sequence: CASRTGALNTEAFF.

The chain employs TRBV6-1 and TRBJ1-5; weak D call: TRBD1 (5 bases). The CDR3 is 16 residues long. With 2 bases removed from V and 2 bases from J, the gap between germline ends came to 13 bases. The germline V gene encodes CDR1 MNHNS and CDR2 SASEGT. The CDR3 DNA sequence: TGTGCCAGCAGTGAATTTAGGGGAGGGGGCAATCAGCCCCAGCATTTT. It translates to CASSEFRGGGNQPQHF.

The chain links TRBV7-2 to TRBJ2-7; D is uncertain. The V gene's germline CDR1 is SGHTA and CDR2 FQGNSA. The CDR3 is 12 amino acids. V was clipped by 1 base and J by 3 bases, with 4 bases between them. CDR3 nucleotides: TGTGCCAGCAGCTTAGTCCGCTACGAGCAGTACTTC. Translation gives CASSLVRYEQYF.

This chain connects TRBV9 to TRBJ2-1, with D maybe TRBD2 (6 bases). The V gene's germline CDR1 is SGDLS and CDR2 YYNGEE. The V and J ends lost 3 bases and 3 bases respectively, with 19 bases between them. The CDR3 covers 17 residues. CDR3 DNA sequence: TGTGCCAGCAGCGAACCCGGGAGCGGGCAAGTCTACAATGAGCAGTTCTTC. Translating gives CASSEPGSGQVYNEQFF.

The chain employs TRBV4-2 and TRBJ2-7; 14 bases are shared with TRBD2. In germline, CDR1 is LGHNA, CDR2 YNFKEQ. The V segment lost 4 bases and the J segment 2 bases; nucleotides outside the gene matches: 4. This CDR3 contains 16 residues. CDR3 in amino acids: CASSPGTSGSPYEQYF. CDR3 DNA: TGTGCCAGCAGCCCTGGGACTAGCGGGAGTCCCTACGAGCAGTACTTC.

The rearrangement joins TRBV20-1 to TRBJ1-5; weak D call: TRBD1 (5 bases). The CDR3 covers 11 residues. Germline-derived CDR1 and CDR2 are DFQATT and SNEGSKA (reference sequence). The V and J ends lost 1 base and 12 bases respectively, with 10 bases between them. The CDR3 nucleotides are TGCAGTGCTAGAGGGGGCAGGTACCAGCATTTT. It is translated as CSARGGRYQHF.

The rearrangement links TRBV7-9 to TRBJ1-5, with D perhaps TRBD1 (6 bases). Germline-derived CDR1 and CDR2 are SEHNR and FQNEAQ (reference sequence). Trimming shortened V by 4 bases and J by 5 bases, and 12 bases separated the two germline ends. The CDR3 contains 14 residues. The chain's CDR3 is CASSSGQFYQPQHF. The CDR3 bases are TGTGCCAGCAGCTCAGGACAGTTTTATCAGCCCCAGCATTTT.

The chain combines TRBV19 with TRBJ1-5; 7 bases align to TRBD1. CDR1 and CDR2 (germline): LNHDA, SQIVND (reference sequence). CDR3 length: 17 amino acids. After removal of 7 bases from V and 7 bases from J, the junction contained 19 bases not matched to a gene. CDR3 protein: CASNPVPRQGVMQPQHF. The CDR3 region has the DNA TGTGCCAGTAATCCGGTCCCACGACAGGGAGTAATGCAGCCCCAGCATTTT.